One and the same sample provided the 17 T cell receptor beta chains below, sequenced in a study of blood T cell repertoires in COVID-19. Generated by immunoSEQ multiplex PCR, the TCRdb table keeps only in-frame clones and is missing some. In the table there are about 250,000 clones, more than 70% of which are singletons. Specimen: peripheral blood. The receptors stem from a woman older than 75 with COVID-19, enrolled during active disease.

This clone showed up just once. This chain connects TRBV5-4 to TRBJ1-2; D gene uncertain. The V and J ends lost 0 bases and 5 bases respectively, with 23 bases between them. Germline-derived CDR1 and CDR2 are SGHNT and YYREEE (reference sequence). The CDR3 contains 18 residues. In nucleotides, the CDR3 is TGTGCCAGCAGCTTGGCCGGTCGGACTCATGGACTAGATTATGGCTACACCTTC. This encodes CASSLAGRTHGLDYGYTF.

This clone was found once. The chain has TRBV2 and TRBJ1-1; possible D gene TRBD1, 6 bases. This CDR3 region has 15 residues. Germline V gene lookup returns CDR1 SNHLY and CDR2 FYNNEI. V lost 4 bases, J lost 1 base, and 13 bases lay in between. The CDR3 region is CASSGDKLTNTEAFF. As DNA, the CDR3 is TGTGCCAGCAGTGGGGACAAACTGACGAACACTGAAGCTTTCTTT.

This sequence joins TRBV6-6 and TRBJ2-1, with 9 bases that match TRBD2. With 6 bases clipped from V and 4 bases from J, the junction kept 7 bases outside the gene matches. Per the germline V gene, CDR1 is MNHNY and CDR2 is SVGAGI (reference sequence). The length of the CDR3 is 15 residues. The CDR3 sequence: CASSFAGGPYNEQFF. Here the CDR3 DNA reads TGTGCCAGCAGCTTTGCGGGGGGGCCATACAATGAGCAGTTCTTC.

This chain joins TRBV4-3 and TRBJ2-3; 13 bases map to TRBD2. J lost 6 bases, V lost 4 bases, and 7 bases had no gene match. The CDR3 covers 16 residues. Germline V gives CDR1 LGHNA, CDR2 YSLEER. The CDR3 bases are TGCGCCAGCAGCCTTACTAGCGGGGGGGCGGGTGATACGCAGTATTTT. It yields the protein CASSLTSGGAGDTQYF.

V gene TRBV7-2 combines with J gene TRBJ1-2; unclear D gene. Between the trimmed V and J ends, which lost 1 base and 6 bases, there was a span of 12 bases. Germline CDR1 is SGHTA and CDR2 is FQGNSA. This CDR3 contains 14 residues. This CDR3 is CASSLGQVNHGYTF. The CDR3 coding sequence is TGTGCCAGCAGCTTAGGACAAGTTAATCATGGCTACACCTTC.

This clone appeared a few times. This sequence joins TRBV28 and TRBJ2-1, with 7 bases fitting TRBD2. The CDR3 length is 14 residues. Germline V CDR1 and CDR2: MDHEN, SYDVKM. Trimming took 6 bases from V and 4 from J; bases not matched to a gene: 6. In nucleotides, the CDR3 is TGTGCCAGCAGGCTGGGGGGGGGATACAATGAGCAGTTCTTC. As protein: CASRLGGGYNEQFF.

This chain links TRBV6-2 or TRBV6-3 with TRBJ2-3; 8 bases align to TRBD2. Germline CDR1 and CDR2: MNHEY and SVGEGT. The ends lost 0 bases at V and 4 bases at J; junction bases unmatched: 6. This CDR3 spans 16 amino acids. CDR3 DNA: TGTGCCAGCAGTTACTCGGGACGGGGGGGCCCAGATACGCAGTATTTT. It codes for CASSYSGRGGPDTQYF.

V is TRBV9 and J is TRBJ1-1; D is unclear. V was shortened by 4 bases and J by 1 base, with 8 bases between the two germline ends. This CDR3 is built from 13 residues. CDR1 is SGDLS, CDR2 YYNGEE, per germline. The CDR3 DNA reads as TGTGCCAGCAGCAACACGTGGAACACTGAAGCTTTCTTT. Encoded protein: CASSNTWNTEAFF.

In nucleotides, the CDR3 is TGTGCCAGCAGTTTAATTAGCCCCTACGAGCAGTACTTC. Its translation: CASSLISPYEQYF. The rearrangement links TRBV28 to TRBJ2-7; no firm D call. The length of the CDR3 is 13 residues. Trimming took off 2 bases at V and 2 bases at J, with 7 bases between the two ends. The germline V gene encodes CDR1 MDHEN and CDR2 SYDVKM.

The count of this clone is one. The chain carries TRBV27 and TRBJ1-2, with 8 bases fitting TRBD1. The CDR3 has 15 residues. Germline V gene lookup returns CDR1 MNHEY and CDR2 SMNVEV (reference sequence). The junction had 9 bases not matched to a gene; V was cut back by 4 bases and J by 5 bases. The CDR3 sequence: CASSSGDRTLYGYTF. DNA for the CDR3: TGTGCCAGCAGTTCAGGGGACAGGACTTTGTATGGCTACACCTTC.

The rearrangement uses TRBV27 and TRBJ2-7; the match to TRBD2 covers 7 bases. The CDR3 contains 14 residues. The germline V gene has CDR1 MNHEY and CDR2 SMNVEV (reference sequence). V lost 5 bases, J lost 2 bases, and 6 bases stayed unmatched. The CDR3 here is CASSRRDYAYEQYF. CDR3 nucleotide sequence: TGTGCCAGCAGTCGCCGGGACTACGCCTACGAGCAGTACTTC.

The rearrangement joins TRBV7-2 to TRBJ1-2; D unclear. This CDR3 has 13 amino acids. Germline V gene data show CDR1 as SGHTA and CDR2 as FQGNSA. Trimming cost V 5 bases and J 6 bases, with 13 bases left between them. In nucleotides, the CDR3 is TGTGCCAGCAGCCCTTCGACACCTAATGGCTACACCTTC. The encoded protein is CASSPSTPNGYTF.

This clone was picked up one time. The DNA for the CDR3 is TGTGCCAGCAAAAGCGGTCAGAACACCGGGGAGCTGTTTTTT. Residues: CASKSGQNTGELFF. The chain carries TRBV28 and TRBJ2-2, with D perhaps TRBD2 (5 bases). Germline CDR1 reads MDHEN; CDR2 reads SYDVKM. V was cut by 7 bases and J by 1 base, with 10 bases left in between. CDR3 length: 14 residues.

On this clone: Other DNA sequences in the sample encode the same CDR3. The chain recombines TRBV3-1 (or the pseudogene TRBV3-2) with TRBJ1-1, with D possibly matching TRBD1 (6 bases). V lost 1 base and J lost 2, with 8 bases in between. The CDR3 totals 14 residues. The germline V gene has CDR1 LGHDT and CDR2 YNNKEL (reference sequence). CDR3 nucleotide sequence: TGTGCCAGCAGCCAAGCGGACAGAAACACTGAAGCTTTCTTT. This gives the protein CASSQADRNTEAFF.

This chain uses TRBV6-5 with TRBJ1-2; tentatively, D is TRBD1 (6 bases). The CDR3 runs 15 residues. V lost 7 bases to trimming and J lost 5 bases, with 20 bases between them. Germline V gene lookup returns CDR1 MNHEY and CDR2 SVGAGI. In DNA, the CDR3 is TGTGCCAGCACCCCTGAGGGGGATGGTGTTTATGGCTACACCTTC. Protein product: CASTPEGDGVYGYTF.

This sequence joins TRBV7-2 and TRBJ2-5, with 7 positions matching TRBD2. The length of the CDR3 is 16 residues. CDR1 and CDR2 from the germline V gene are SGHTA and FQGNSA. V was clipped by 1 base and J by 4 bases; unmatched bases: 9. In DNA, the CDR3 is TGTGCCAGCAGCTTAGTGGGAGGTCGCGGGGGAGAGACCCAGTACTTC. This encodes CASSLVGGRGGETQYF.

This clone came up once. This chain uses TRBV28 with TRBJ1-1; TRBD1 aligns across 7 bases. Germline CDR1 reads MDHEN; CDR2 reads SYDVKM. After removal of 4 bases from V and 4 bases from J, the junction contained 12 bases not matched to a gene. The CDR3 has 16 amino acids. This CDR3 reads CASSSGRRGGGTEAFF. CDR3 nucleotide sequence: TGTGCCAGCAGTTCGGGGAGGAGAGGGGGCGGCACTGAAGCTTTCTTT.